The T cell receptor (beta chain) described here comes from a study of OX40 agonist ivuxolimab in advanced cancers. Study-wide background: Patients took ivuxolimab, an agonistic anti-OX40 (CD134) antibody. Partial responses occurred in Three dose-escalation patients, one with hepatocellular carcinoma and two with cutaneous melanoma. Overall study findings and caveats: Those patients achieving a partial response at 0.1-3.0 mg/kg showed among the lowest clonal expansion.

The CDR3 spans 12 residues. V was pared by 4 bases and J by 6 bases, with 9 bases between. CDR1 and CDR2 from the germline V gene are SQVTM and ANQGSEA. Of note for this clone: Antigen unknown.

Sequencing was performed with immunoSEQ multiplex PCR; in TCRdb, only in-frame clones are kept and a portion is missing. The sample holds 25,000 or so clones, about two thirds seen once. The sample was CD4+ or CD8+ T cells sorted from blood, taken in a trial of the OX40 agonist ivuxolimab. This chain links TRBV29-1 with TRBJ2-2; D perhaps matches TRBD2 (5 bases). This TCR came from an adult with an advanced solid tumor such as melanoma, head and neck, liver or kidney cancer. DNA of the CDR3: TGCAGCGTTGTCGGGGAAGCCGGGGAGCTGTTTTTT. Amino acids: CSVVGEAGELFF.